A selection of T cell receptor beta chains follows, all from one sample in a study of early T cells in non-severe SARS-CoV-2 infection. TCRdb reprocessed the 5' RACE reads with MiXCR, giving one entry per CDR3 protein. The table lists tens of thousands of distinct CDR3 sequences, around 6.1% of them singletons. The sequenced sample consisted of whole blood. These receptor sequences come from an adult who was a healthcare worker with PCR-confirmed SARS-CoV-2 infection or an uninfected control (not recorded which). Each CDR3 is given with its conserved first and last residue. A D gene is named only where the DNA matches it firmly. Clone size is given for some rows only: seen once, a few or many times, or a class if the clone is expanded.

>many|TRBV20-1|TRBJ2-1|-
CSASLAANEQFF
TGCAGTGCTAGCCTGGCAGCCAATGAGCAGTTCTTC
>many|TRBV6-6|TRBJ2-7|TRBD2
CASSYSRLAGALEQYF
TGTGCCAGCAGTTACTCGAGGTTAGCGGGGGCCCTCGAGCAGTACTTC
>many|TRBV4-3|TRBJ2-5|TRBD1
CASSQDWRTGRGETQYF
TGCGCCAGCAGCCAAGATTGGAGGACAGGGCGGGGAGAGACCCAGTACTTC
>-|TRBV5-4|TRBJ2-2|-
CAIPRAGKGAGELFF
TGTGCCATCCCAAGGGCCGGGAAGGGGGCCGGGGAGCTGTTTTTT
>many|TRBV5-4|TRBJ1-2|TRBD1
CASSFTGTGRLGYTF
TGTGCCAGCAGCTTTACCGGGACAGGGCGCTTGGGCTACACCTTC
>few|TRBV7-3|TRBJ2-2|-
CASSLVGRASGELFF
TGTGCCAGCAGCTTAGTGGGCAGGGCAAGCGGGGAGCTGTTTTTT
>many|TRBV14|TRBJ2-7|-
CASSQARGPLDEQYF
TGTGCCAGCAGCCAAGCGAGGGGACCCCTCGACGAGCAGTACTTC
>many|TRBV4-3|TRBJ2-2|TRBD1
CASSRGTGDTGELFF
TGCGCCAGCAGCCGCGGGACAGGAGACACCGGGGAGCTGTTTTTT
>many|TRBV7-9|TRBJ1-4|-
CASSTAGRIREKLFF
TGTGCCAGCAGTACGGCGGGCAGGATCCGTGAAAAACTGTTTTTT
>many|TRBV5-4|TRBJ2-7|-
CASSLGSGDSPYEQYF
TGTGCCAGCAGCTTAGGTTCGGGAGACTCACCCTACGAGCAGTACTTC
>many|TRBV20-1|TRBJ2-7|TRBD2
CSAGTSGGISYEQYF
TGCAGTGCTGGCACTAGCGGGGGGATCTCCTACGAGCAGTACTTC
>-|TRBV4-3|TRBJ1-6|-
CASSLTLDAGSSYNSPLHF
TGCGCCAGCAGCCTTACCCTGGACGCAGGGAGCTCCTATAATTCACCCCTCCACTTT
>many|TRBV27|TRBJ1-1|TRBD1
CASSYRGGEAFF
TGTGCCAGCAGTTACAGGGGGGGTGAAGCTTTCTTT
>many|TRBV20-1|TRBJ2-7|-
CSARSSTGVGEQYF
TGCAGTGCTCGATCCTCGACGGGCGTAGGGGAGCAGTACTTC
>medium-sized|TRBV10-3|TRBJ2-1|-
CAISARDGQSDNEQFF
TGTGCCATCAGTGCTAGAGACGGACAGAGCGACAATGAGCAGTTCTTC
>many|TRBV28|TRBJ2-1|-
CASSFSGTYNEQFF
TGTGCCAGCAGTTTTTCAGGAACCTACAATGAGCAGTTCTTC